A selection of T cell receptor beta chains follows, all from one sample in a study of CD8+ T cells in alopecia areata. Using immunoSEQ multiplex PCR, the repertoire was profiled, and TCRdb retains in-frame clones only, with some absent. The sample has about 74,000 clones, roughly 28% seen once; the top ten hold 15%. The material sequenced was CD8+ T cells sorted from blood, taken at week 4, from a patient treated with tofacitinib. These receptor sequences come from a human donor with alopecia areata. The CDR3 runs from the conserved cysteine through the conserved F or W. Each record gives: J gene, D gene, V gene, clone size, CDR3 DNA, CDR3 protein. A D gene is named only where the DNA matches it firmly. Size is stated for part of the rows, as once, few or many counts, or as a class when the clone is expanded.

TRBJ1-1	TRBD1	TRBV29-1	-	TGCAGCGTGCCCGGGGACAGGGTCACTGAAGCTTTCTTT	CSVPGDRVTEAFF
TRBJ1-1	TRBD1	TRBV30	-	TGTGCCTGGGACAGGGAGAACACTGAAGCTTTCTTT	CAWDRENTEAFF
TRBJ2-7	-	TRBV29-1	few	TGCAGCGTTGTGGTGGGTTGGCTCTACGAGCAGTACTTC	CSVVVGWLYEQYF
TRBJ2-1	TRBD2	TRBV14	-	TGTGCCAGCAGCCAACGTAGCGGGATGAATGAGCAGTTCTTC	CASSQRSGMNEQFF
TRBJ2-7	TRBD2	TRBV29-1	-	TGCAGCGTCCTAGCGGGAGATACCTACGAGCAGTACTTC	CSVLAGDTYEQYF
TRBJ2-2	TRBD1	TRBV11-2	few	TGTGCCAGCAGCTTAGGGGACAGGGATGTGGCCGGGGAGCTGTTTTTT	CASSLGDRDVAGELFF
TRBJ1-2	TRBD1	TRBV29-1	-	TGCAGCACCAGAGGGGGCAGTCCTGATGGCTACACCTTC	CSTRGGSPDGYTF
TRBJ1-2	-	TRBV29-1	few	TGCAGCGTTGACCTCGAGGACAGCTCTGGCTACACCTTC	CSVDLEDSSGYTF
TRBJ1-4	-	TRBV10-3	few	TGTGCCATCAGTGAGAACCGAGGGATCGGTGAAAAACTGTTTTTT	CAISENRGIGEKLFF
TRBJ2-3	TRBD2	TRBV29-1	-	TGCAGCGTTGGGGGAGTTGGCGGGAGGGCCCAATCGGCAGATACGCAGTATTTT	CSVGGVGGRAQSADTQYF
TRBJ2-7	-	TRBV4-1	few	TGCGCCAGCAGCCAACTTCCGTCCTACGAGCAGTACTTC	CASSQLPSYEQYF
TRBJ2-3	-	TRBV9	-	TGTGCCAGCACCGCCCGGGAGAAGGGGACAGATACGCAGTATTTT	CASTAREKGTDTQYF
TRBJ2-2	-	TRBV30	-	TGTGCCTGGAGTGTCCTCACTACCGGGGAGCTGTTTTTT	CAWSVLTTGELFF
TRBJ2-1	TRBD2	TRBV29-1	few	TGCAGCGTCCCTAGACTAGCGGCCTACAATGAGCAGTTCTTC	CSVPRLAAYNEQFF
TRBJ2-5	-	TRBV4-1	few	TGCGCCAGCAGCCACGGCTTAGCGGTAGGGGAGACCCAGTACTTC	CASSHGLAVGETQYF
TRBJ1-1	-	TRBV9	-	TGTGCCAGCAGCGCCGTCAGGGTGGTCACTGAAGCTTTCTTT	CASSAVRVVTEAFF
TRBJ2-2	-	TRBV27	few	TGTGCCAGCAGTTTAATGGGTTCAAACACCGGGGAGCTGTTTTTT	CASSLMGSNTGELFF
TRBJ1-2	-	TRBV29-1	-	TGCAGCGCCCCTTCGGGGGCGGGATATGGCTACACCTTC	CSAPSGAGYGYTF
TRBJ1-5	TRBD1	TRBV28	-	TGTGCCAGCAGTAGCCGGGACAGGGTAAAACAGCCCCAGCATTTT	CASSSRDRVKQPQHF
TRBJ2-7	-	TRBV30	-	TGTGCCTCCGAGAGGGGGGGAGTCTCCTACGAGCAGTACTTC	CASERGGVSYEQYF